This entry concerns a single TCR beta chain. In its sample, this clonotype was seen many times. Its antigen is currently not known. No base quality information exists; no much larger clone differs at one position. Moderately to severely active disease, a Clinical Activity Score of at least 3, a NOSPECS grade of at least 4, and a duration under 3 months were present in ophthalmopathy patients. Any patient with an uncontrolled infection, another autoimmune disease, pregnancy or lactation was excluded. Diagnoses were established on the basis of clinical symptoms, serum thyroxine and TRAb, thyroid ultrasound, and orbital computed tomography. PBMCs were separated from approximately 10 ml of fresh peripheral blood using Ficoll-Paque density gradient centrifugation. Trizol reagent was used to extract total RNA, and RNA quality was then checked on an Agilent 2100 Bioanalyzer. The data were taken from a study of T cells in Graves' hyperthyroidism and ophthalmopathy (dated by TCRdb to between 2019 and 2020). Background for the entire study: Peripheral blood was sampled at the time of initial diagnosis, prior to any treatment. To identify distinguishing TCR V-J signatures, a discovery cohort of some 100 patients was used, comprising some 43 with Graves' ophthalmopathy and approximately 57 with stable Graves' hyperthyroidism. Prospective prediction of ophthalmopathy was tested in an independent validation cohort consisting of 18 hyperthyroidism patients and around 16 patients who later progressed to ophthalmopathy. The approximately 90 discovery patients were divided at random into training and test sets in a 7:3 ratio. The study also compared thyroid tissue and blood T-cell repertoires from more than five Graves' hyperthyroidism patients. After blood sampling, hyperthyroidism patients were treated with methimazole at a starting dose of 30 mg daily, and ophthalmopathy patients were treated with high-dose intravenous methylprednisolone. The paper reports TCR Vbeta CDR3 sequencing of 130 to 150 peripheral blood samples: some 41 ophthalmopathy, fewer than 80 hyperthyroidism and 17 progressor patients.

Here is what the overall study found, with its caveats: No statistical method was used to set the sample size in advance, and investigators knew the group allocation. In validation, the model predicted progression to ophthalmopathy a median of roughly 6.1 months before onset, with approximately 71% sensitivity and about 72% specificity. Most expanded thyroid clonotypes (frequency above 0.001) were also detected in blood, a finding suggesting that blood repertoires may reflect thyroid immune responses. In cross-validation, a model built on a 13 V-J signature told ophthalmopathy apart from stable hyperthyroidism with approximately 90% sensitivity and roughly 82% specificity, and in testing the same model reached 80%/75%.

V ends up 2 bases short and J 5 bases short, with an unmatched junction base count of 11. The CDR1 and CDR2 encoded by the germline V gene are SGDLS and YYNGEE. The CDR3 contains 16 residues, cysteine and phenylalanine counted. The DNA shown is the 48-base CDR3, in frame from base 1. The TCR beta CDR3 regions were amplified from the RNA transcripts. The TCR CDR3 was subjected to a first round of RT-PCR using the HTBI primer set and the Qiagen OneStep RT-PCR kit. A second multiplex PCR round built the libraries, followed by size selection and purification. The libraries were sequenced on an Illumina HiSeq2000 using paired-end 100 bp reads. In the paper's pipeline: SOAPnuke was used to process the raw data, with reads discarded if the reads contained adapters or uncalled bases, had a mean Phred below 15, or lacked an exact constant-primer or identifier match. High-quality paired reads were merged with COPE v1.2.5, and unique nucleotide sequences were defined as clonotypes. MiTCR v1.1 was used to align the clonotypes against IMGT TRBV, TRBD and TRBJ reference segments. The analysis included only V-J combinations with a frequency above 0.0001, which together covered more than 98% of the repertoires. The TCS score was defined as the ratio of F50 (clonal expansion) to E x V (chaos), calculated using BLOSUM62-based TCRdist between CDR3 peptides within each V-J. Welch's t-statistics and random forest reduced approximately 520 V-J features to fewer than 15, which were used in a naive Bayes classifier (R e1071). Through fastp at Q25 and MiXCR, TCRdb rebuilt clones from the public reads, retaining in-frame beta chains. Rows merge per CDR3 protein into single entries with the most common DNA and genes. For this entry, the V and J calls and clone size follow TCRdb and not the study's own pipeline. The sample profile shows 200,000 to 300,000 distinct CDR3 sequences; over 15% of them were found once. The ten largest clonotypes hold 25% to 30% of the sample.

Sequenced sample: blood. Here the chain combines TRBV9 and TRBJ2-7, with TRBD1 matching 9 junction bases. This clonotype was sampled from a woman aged 18-35 years with Graves' ophthalmopathy. The CDR3 protein is CASSVSRDRVVHEQYF. The DNA sequence is given as TGTGCCAGCAGCGTGTCCCGGGACAGGGTCGTCCACGAGCAGTACTTC.